This is a list of T cell receptor beta chains from one sample in a study of OX40 agonist ivuxolimab in advanced cancers. Repertoires were generated with immunoSEQ multiplex PCR, while TCRdb's copy carries only in-frame clones and drops some. Of about 80,000 clones listed, 90% were seen once; the top ten hold 1.5% to 2%. The material sequenced was CD4+ or CD8+ T cells sorted from blood, taken in a trial of the OX40 agonist ivuxolimab. The receptors derive from an adult with an advanced solid tumor such as melanoma, head and neck, liver or kidney cancer. Each CDR3 is given with its conserved first and last residue. The order of the fields is V gene, D gene, J gene, clone size, CDR3 DNA, CDR3 protein. The D gene is left open where the match is weak. Clone size appears in some rows only: once, few, many, or a class for an expanded clone.

v_call: TRBV6-1; d_call: -; j_call: TRBJ1-2; clone_size: -; cdr3_nt: TGTGCCAGCAGCCCCGGGAACTCTTATGGCTACACCTTC; cdr3_aa: CASSPGNSYGYTF
v_call: TRBV6-1; d_call: -; j_call: TRBJ2-1; clone_size: -; cdr3_nt: TGTGCCAGCTCGCCGGGGGGCCAACCCAATGAGCAGTTCTTC; cdr3_aa: CASSPGGQPNEQFF
v_call: TRBV5-8; d_call: -; j_call: TRBJ1-6; clone_size: few; cdr3_nt: TGTGCCAGCAGCGTGTGGCCTCATTCACCCCTCCACTTT; cdr3_aa: CASSVWPHSPLHF
v_call: TRBV7-2; d_call: -; j_call: TRBJ2-1; clone_size: -; cdr3_nt: TGTGCCAGCAGCAGCCCGGGGGCTCCGCAGTTCTTC; cdr3_aa: CASSSPGAPQFF
v_call: TRBV21-1; d_call: -; j_call: TRBJ2-7; clone_size: -; cdr3_nt: TGTGCCAGCAGCAAAGAAGGGCGGGAGGGTAGCCCCGAGCAGTACTTC; cdr3_aa: CASSKEGREGSPEQYF
v_call: TRBV5-1; d_call: -; j_call: TRBJ1-3; clone_size: -; cdr3_nt: TGCGCCAGCAGCTTGGATGGGGGCTCTGGAAACACCATATATTTT; cdr3_aa: CASSLDGGSGNTIYF
v_call: TRBV28; d_call: -; j_call: TRBJ1-2; clone_size: -; cdr3_nt: TGTGCCGGGTGGGGGGGAAACTATGGCTACACCTTC; cdr3_aa: CAGWGGNYGYTF
v_call: TRBV5-1; d_call: TRBD1; j_call: TRBJ1-2; clone_size: -; cdr3_nt: TGCGCCAGCAGCGGACAGGGGGACGGCTACACCTTC; cdr3_aa: CASSGQGDGYTF
v_call: TRBV7-9; d_call: -; j_call: TRBJ2-5; clone_size: -; cdr3_nt: TGTGCCAGCAGCTTAGTCACAAGGGAGACCCAGTACTTC; cdr3_aa: CASSLVTRETQYF
v_call: TRBV7-6; d_call: TRBD1; j_call: TRBJ2-3; clone_size: -; cdr3_nt: TGTGCCAGTCGGACAGGGGGCGCATTAGATACGCAGTATTTT; cdr3_aa: CASRTGGALDTQYF
v_call: TRBV4-2; d_call: -; j_call: TRBJ1-2; clone_size: -; cdr3_nt: TGTGCCAGCAGCCAGGCAGGAAACCAAGCTAACTATGGCTACACCTTC; cdr3_aa: CASSQAGNQANYGYTF
v_call: TRBV20-1; d_call: TRBD1; j_call: TRBJ2-7; clone_size: -; cdr3_nt: TGCAGTGTACAGGGGGTCTACGAGCAGTACTTC; cdr3_aa: CSVQGVYEQYF
v_call: TRBV29-1; d_call: TRBD1; j_call: TRBJ2-5; clone_size: -; cdr3_nt: TGCAGCGTCGCAGGGGGCTCAGGGCAAGAGACCCAGTACTTC; cdr3_aa: CSVAGGSGQETQYF
v_call: TRBV5-8; d_call: TRBD1; j_call: TRBJ1-2; clone_size: -; cdr3_nt: TGTGCCAGCAGTCATGGGGGACAGGGGTCTCGGTATGGCTACACCTTC; cdr3_aa: CASSHGGQGSRYGYTF
v_call: TRBV19; d_call: TRBD2; j_call: TRBJ2-1; clone_size: -; cdr3_nt: TGTGCCAGTAGTCGGGGGGTAGGGATCAATGAGCAGTTCTTC; cdr3_aa: CASSRGVGINEQFF
v_call: TRBV6-6; d_call: -; j_call: TRBJ1-3; clone_size: -; cdr3_nt: TGTGCCATTCGGGACGCTGGAAACACCATATATTTT; cdr3_aa: CAIRDAGNTIYF
v_call: TRBV6-1; d_call: -; j_call: TRBJ1-3; clone_size: -; cdr3_nt: TGTGCCATCCAGGAAGGAAGCTCTGGAAACACCATATATTTT; cdr3_aa: CAIQEGSSGNTIYF
v_call: TRBV4-3; d_call: -; j_call: TRBJ1-6; clone_size: -; cdr3_nt: TGCGCCAGCAGCCAAGTGGCCAGGACGAATTCACCCCTCCACTTT; cdr3_aa: CASSQVARTNSPLHF
v_call: TRBV7-2; d_call: TRBD2; j_call: TRBJ2-6; clone_size: -; cdr3_nt: TGTGCCAGCAGCTTAGCGGGGACTACAGGGGCCAACGTCCTGACTTTC; cdr3_aa: CASSLAGTTGANVLTF
v_call: TRBV4-3; d_call: -; j_call: TRBJ2-3; clone_size: -; cdr3_nt: TGCGCCAGCAGCCAAGATCTGAGGCGAGCCCAGTATTTT; cdr3_aa: CASSQDLRRAQYF
v_call: TRBV7-2; d_call: -; j_call: TRBJ2-7; clone_size: -; cdr3_nt: TGTGCCAGCAGCTTAGGGCGAGGACGCGAGCAGTACTTC; cdr3_aa: CASSLGRGREQYF
v_call: TRBV5-1; d_call: -; j_call: TRBJ1-4; clone_size: -; cdr3_nt: TGCGCCAGCAGCTTGGCCCCGGGGGTGGGTGAAAAACTGTTTTTT; cdr3_aa: CASSLAPGVGEKLFF
v_call: TRBV5-1; d_call: TRBD2; j_call: TRBJ2-5; clone_size: -; cdr3_nt: TGCGCCAGCAGCCCGGGACTAGCGGGAGGGGTCTTGGAGACCCAGTACTTC; cdr3_aa: CASSPGLAGGVLETQYF
v_call: TRBV28; d_call: -; j_call: TRBJ2-1; clone_size: -; cdr3_nt: TGTGCCAGCAAGGGGGGGAGCTCCTACAATGAGCAGTTCTTC; cdr3_aa: CASKGGSSYNEQFF
v_call: TRBV6-1; d_call: TRBD1; j_call: TRBJ1-6; clone_size: once; cdr3_nt: TGTGCCAGCAGTGGCGTGGCAGGGGGTTATTCACCCCTCCACTTT; cdr3_aa: CASSGVAGGYSPLHF
v_call: TRBV28; d_call: TRBD1; j_call: TRBJ2-3; clone_size: -; cdr3_nt: TGTGCCAGCAGCCAACAGGGGTCGGCTAGCACAGATACGCAGTATTTT; cdr3_aa: CASSQQGSASTDTQYF
v_call: TRBV7-2; d_call: -; j_call: TRBJ2-7; clone_size: -; cdr3_nt: TGTGCCAGCAGCGTAAACAGGGTTCCGGACGAGCAGTACTTC; cdr3_aa: CASSVNRVPDEQYF
v_call: TRBV30; d_call: -; j_call: TRBJ2-1; clone_size: once; cdr3_nt: TGTGCCTGGAGTGTAGTCCTCCTAGGTGAGCAGTTCTTC; cdr3_aa: CAWSVVLLGEQFF
v_call: TRBV7-9; d_call: -; j_call: TRBJ1-2; clone_size: -; cdr3_nt: TGTGCCAGCAGCCGGGGGACAACCTATGGCTACACCTTC; cdr3_aa: CASSRGTTYGYTF
v_call: TRBV30; d_call: -; j_call: TRBJ1-1; clone_size: -; cdr3_nt: TGTGCCTGGAGACTAGGGGCTGAAGCTTTCTTT; cdr3_aa: CAWRLGAEAFF
v_call: TRBV10-3; d_call: TRBD1; j_call: TRBJ2-3; clone_size: -; cdr3_nt: TGTGCCATCAGTAGGACAGGGAAGGTCTCAGATACGCAGTATTTT; cdr3_aa: CAISRTGKVSDTQYF